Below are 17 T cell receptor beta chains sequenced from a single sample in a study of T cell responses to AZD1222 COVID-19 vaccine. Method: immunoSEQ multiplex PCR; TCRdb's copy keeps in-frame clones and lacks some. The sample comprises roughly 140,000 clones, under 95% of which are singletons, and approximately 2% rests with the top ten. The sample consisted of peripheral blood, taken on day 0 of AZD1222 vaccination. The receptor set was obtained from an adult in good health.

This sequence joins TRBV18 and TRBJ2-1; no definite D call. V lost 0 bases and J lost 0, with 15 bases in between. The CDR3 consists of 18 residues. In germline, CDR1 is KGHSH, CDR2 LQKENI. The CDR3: CASSPPASSRSSYNEQFF. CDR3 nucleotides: TGTGCCAGCTCACCACCGGCCAGCTCGAGAAGCTCCTACAATGAGCAGTTCTTC. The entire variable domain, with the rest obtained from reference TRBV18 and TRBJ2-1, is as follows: NAGVMQNPRHLVRRRGQEARLRCSPMKGHSHVYWYRQLPEEGLKFMVYLQKENIIDESGMPKERFSAEFPKEGPSILRIQQVVRGDSAAYFCASSPPASSRSSYNEQFFGPGTRLTVL.

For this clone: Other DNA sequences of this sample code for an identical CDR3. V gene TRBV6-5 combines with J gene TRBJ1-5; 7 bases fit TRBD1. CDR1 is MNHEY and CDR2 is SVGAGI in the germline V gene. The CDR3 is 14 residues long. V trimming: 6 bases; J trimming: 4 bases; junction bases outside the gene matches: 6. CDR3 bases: TGTGCCAGCAGCCGCGACAGGGTGAATCAGCCCCAGCATTTT. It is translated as CASSRDRVNQPQHF.

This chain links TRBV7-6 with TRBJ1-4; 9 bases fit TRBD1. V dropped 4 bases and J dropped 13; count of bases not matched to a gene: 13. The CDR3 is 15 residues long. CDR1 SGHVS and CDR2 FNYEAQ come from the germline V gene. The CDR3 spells CASSSTGQGSPRLFF. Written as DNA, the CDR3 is TGTGCCAGCAGCTCAACGGGACAGGGCTCCCCTCGACTGTTTTTT. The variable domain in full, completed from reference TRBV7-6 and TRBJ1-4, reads GAGVSQSPRYKVTKRGQDVALRCDPISGHVSLYWYRQALGQGPEFLTYFNYEAQQDKSGLPNDRFSAERPEGSISTLTIQRTEQRDSAMYRCASSSTGQGSPRLFFGSGTQLSVL.

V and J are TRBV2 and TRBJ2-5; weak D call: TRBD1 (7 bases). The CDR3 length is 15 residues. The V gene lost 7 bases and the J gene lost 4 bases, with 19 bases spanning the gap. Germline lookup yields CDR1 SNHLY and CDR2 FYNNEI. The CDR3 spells CASNRQGGGGETQYF. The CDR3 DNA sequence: TGTGCCAGCAACCGACAGGGTGGGGGAGGAGAGACCCAGTACTTC.

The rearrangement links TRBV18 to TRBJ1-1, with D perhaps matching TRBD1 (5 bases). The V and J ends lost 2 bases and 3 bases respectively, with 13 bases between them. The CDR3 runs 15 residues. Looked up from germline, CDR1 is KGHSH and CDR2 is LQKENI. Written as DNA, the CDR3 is TGTGCCAGCTCACCAGGCAGCCGGGGGTACACTGAAGCTTTCTTT. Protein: CASSPGSRGYTEAFF. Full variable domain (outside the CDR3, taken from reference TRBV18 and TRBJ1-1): NAGVMQNPRHLVRRRGQEARLRCSPMKGHSHVYWYRQLPEEGLKFMVYLQKENIIDESGMPKERFSAEFPKEGPSILRIQQVVRGDSAAYFCASSPGSRGYTEAFFGQGTRLTVV.

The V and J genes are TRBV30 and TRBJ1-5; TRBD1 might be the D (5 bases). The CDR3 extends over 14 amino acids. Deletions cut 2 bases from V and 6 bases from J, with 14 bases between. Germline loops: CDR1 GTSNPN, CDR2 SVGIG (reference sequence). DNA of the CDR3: TGTGCCTGGAGTAGAGGGGAGATAGGTCAGCCCCAGCATTTT. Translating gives CAWSRGEIGQPQHF.

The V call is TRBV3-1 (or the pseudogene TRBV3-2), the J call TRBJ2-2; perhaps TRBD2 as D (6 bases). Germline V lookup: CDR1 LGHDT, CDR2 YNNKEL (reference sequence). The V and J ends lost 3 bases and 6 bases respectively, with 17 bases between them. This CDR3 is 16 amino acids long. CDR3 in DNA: TGTGCCAGCAGCCAGTGGGGACGGGAGATAGCCGGGGAGCTGTTTTTT. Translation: CASSQWGREIAGELFF.

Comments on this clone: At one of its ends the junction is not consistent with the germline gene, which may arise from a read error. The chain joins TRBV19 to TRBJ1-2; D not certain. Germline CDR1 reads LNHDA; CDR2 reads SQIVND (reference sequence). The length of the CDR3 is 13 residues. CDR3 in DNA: TGTGCCAGTAGTTTTGTAGGGAACTCTGGCTACACCTTC. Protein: CASSFVGNSGYTF.

The CDR3 DNA reads as TGTGCCAGCAGCCCCGTCGCGGGGTCCTCCTACAATGAGCAGTTCTTC. Encoded protein: CASSPVAGSSYNEQFF. V gene TRBV7-6 combines with J gene TRBJ2-1; maybe TRBD2 (6 bases). Germline V gene sequence: CDR1 SGHVS, CDR2 FNYEAQ. V was trimmed by 5 bases and J by 0 bases, leaving 14 bases between them. The CDR3 extends over 16 amino acids.

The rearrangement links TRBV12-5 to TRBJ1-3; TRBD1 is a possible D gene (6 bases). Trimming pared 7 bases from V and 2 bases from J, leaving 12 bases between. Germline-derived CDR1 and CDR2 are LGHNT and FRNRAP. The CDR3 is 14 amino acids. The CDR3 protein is CASAVGGPGNTIYF. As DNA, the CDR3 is TGTGCTAGTGCCGTGGGGGGGCCTGGAAACACCATATATTTT.

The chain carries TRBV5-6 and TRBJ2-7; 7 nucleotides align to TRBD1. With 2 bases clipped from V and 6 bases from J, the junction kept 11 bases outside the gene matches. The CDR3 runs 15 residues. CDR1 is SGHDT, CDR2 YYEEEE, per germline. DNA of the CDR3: TGTGCCAGCAGCTTTCCGAATTTTGACAGGGCCGAGCAGTACTTC. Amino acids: CASSFPNFDRAEQYF.

The CDR3, as DNA: TGTGCCATCAGTTTGGGACAGGGCTATGGCTACACCTTC. Protein sequence: CAISLGQGYGYTF. The rearrangement links TRBV10-3 to TRBJ1-2; TRBD1 matches 9 bases. This CDR3 comprises 13 residues. The J segment lost 4 bases and the V segment lost 5 bases, leaving 2 bases of the junction unmatched. The germline V gene encodes CDR1 ENHRY and CDR2 SYGVKD.

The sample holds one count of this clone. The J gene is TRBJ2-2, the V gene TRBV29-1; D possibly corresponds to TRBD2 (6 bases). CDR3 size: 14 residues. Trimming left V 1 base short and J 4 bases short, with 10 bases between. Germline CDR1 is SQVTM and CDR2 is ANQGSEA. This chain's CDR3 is CSVEVGLGTGELFF. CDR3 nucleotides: TGCAGCGTTGAAGTGGGACTGGGCACCGGGGAGCTGTTTTTT.

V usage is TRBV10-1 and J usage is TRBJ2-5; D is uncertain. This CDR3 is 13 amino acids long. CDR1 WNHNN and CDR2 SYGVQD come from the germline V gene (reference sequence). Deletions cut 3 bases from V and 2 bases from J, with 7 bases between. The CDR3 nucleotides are TGCGCCAGCAGTGAAGCCCAGCAAGAGACCCAGTACTTC. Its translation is CASSEAQQETQYF.

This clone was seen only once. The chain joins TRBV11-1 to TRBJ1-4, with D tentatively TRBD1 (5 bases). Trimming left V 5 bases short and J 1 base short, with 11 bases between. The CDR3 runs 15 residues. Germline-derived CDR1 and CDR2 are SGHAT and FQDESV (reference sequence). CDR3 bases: TGTGCCAGCAGCACCAGTGGGGGAACTAATGAAAAACTGTTTTTT. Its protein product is CASSTSGGTNEKLFF.

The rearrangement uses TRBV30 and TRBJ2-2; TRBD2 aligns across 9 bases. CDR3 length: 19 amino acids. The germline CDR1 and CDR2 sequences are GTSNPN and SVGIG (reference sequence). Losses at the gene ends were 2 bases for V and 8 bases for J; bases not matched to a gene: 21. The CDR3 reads CAWSPMAGAGGPPLGELFF. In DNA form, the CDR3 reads TGTGCCTGGAGTCCCATGGCGGGGGCGGGAGGGCCCCCACTAGGGGAGCTGTTTTTT.

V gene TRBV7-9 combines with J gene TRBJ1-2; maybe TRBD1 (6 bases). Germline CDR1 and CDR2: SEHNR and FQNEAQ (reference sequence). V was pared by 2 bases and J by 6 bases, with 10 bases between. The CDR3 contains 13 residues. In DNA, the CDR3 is TGTGCCAGCAGCTTAATTAACAGGGATGGCTACACCTTC. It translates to CASSLINRDGYTF.